These T cell receptor beta chains were read from a single sample in a study of vaccination and CD4 T cells after COVID-19. TCRdb re-analysed the PCR reads in MiXCR, keeping a single row per CDR3 protein. The sample carries 15,000 to 18,000 distinct CDR3 sequences, about 39% recorded once. Which antigens these TCRs recognize remains unknown. The material sequenced was CD4+ T cells from blood, cultured in vitro, taken before SARS-CoV-2 vaccination. These receptors came from a human donor who had recovered from COVID-19. Both conserved end residues are part of each CDR3. D genes are given only for firm matches. Clone size is given for some rows only: seen once, a few or many times, or a class if the clone is expanded.

>TRBJ1-2|few|-|TRBV10-1
TGCGCCAGCATCGGAGTAATCTATGGCTACACCTTC
CASIGVIYGYTF
>TRBJ1-2|few|TRBD1|TRBV27
TGTGCCAGCAGTTTAGGAGTGGACAGGGACGATGGCTACACCTTC
CASSLGVDRDDGYTF
>TRBJ1-2|-|TRBD1|TRBV7-9
TGTGCCAGCAGCTTGGGGACAGGGAACCATGGCTACACCTTC
CASSLGTGNHGYTF
>TRBJ1-2|-|-|TRBV4-1
TGCGCCAGCAGCCAAGTCACCAGAGATGGCTACACCTTC
CASSQVTRDGYTF
>TRBJ2-2|few|TRBD2|TRBV7-6
TGTGCCAGCAGCCTAACTAGCGGGATGGGCACCGGGGAGCTGTTTTTT
CASSLTSGMGTGELFF
>TRBJ2-1|-|TRBD2|TRBV20-1
TGCAGTGCTGAGACCACCTTAGCGGGACGAAACTACAATGAGCAGTTCTTC
CSAETTLAGRNYNEQFF
>TRBJ2-2|-|-|TRBV28
TGTGCCAGCAGTTTAAGGGACACCGGGGAGCTGTTTTTT
CASSLRDTGELFF
>TRBJ1-5|-|-|TRBV4-3
TGCGCCAGCAGCCCACACTGGGATCAGCCCCAGCATTTT
CASSPHWDQPQHF
>TRBJ2-5|-|TRBD2|TRBV5-4
TGTGCCAGCAGCTTGGGCGGGGGGTACGAGACCCAGTACTTC
CASSLGGGYETQYF
>TRBJ2-1|-|TRBD1|TRBV10-3
TGTGCCATCAGTGCCGTAGGACAGGAAAGCTCCTACAATGAGCAGTTCTTC
CAISAVGQESSYNEQFF
>TRBJ1-6|-|-|TRBV28
TGTGCCAGCAGTACCTCCGGACAGATCTATAATTCACCCCTCCACTTT
CASSTSGQIYNSPLHF
>TRBJ2-2|few|-|TRBV6-2/TRBV6-3
TGTGCCAGCAGTTACGGGGCCGCCCTCACGAACACCGGGGAGCTGTTTTTT
CASSYGAALTNTGELFF
>TRBJ2-7|-|-|TRBV19
TGTGCCAGTAGCGACCCCAGGGGCCGCTCCTACGAGCAGTACTTC
CASSDPRGRSYEQYF
>TRBJ2-7|-|-|TRBV20-1
TGCAGTGCTAGAAGGCAGGGTATTGCCTACGAGCAGTACTTC
CSARRQGIAYEQYF
>TRBJ2-3|-|-|TRBV5-4
TGTGCCAGCAGCTTGACAGGGACCACTAGCACAGATACGCAGTATTTT
CASSLTGTTSTDTQYF
>TRBJ1-1|-|-|TRBV27
TGTGCCAGCAGTTCCCAGGACTATACAACTCCTAAGAACACTGAAGCTTTCTTT
CASSSQDYTTPKNTEAFF
>TRBJ1-6|-|-|TRBV20-1
TGCAGTGCTAGATCCCACACGGGGAGTAATTCACCCCTCCACTTT
CSARSHTGSNSPLHF
>TRBJ2-7|few|TRBD2|TRBV6-2/TRBV6-3
TGTGCCAGCAGTTGGGCCTGGGGACTAGCGGGTCCTTCCTCCTACGAGCAGTACTTC
CASSWAWGLAGPSSYEQYF
>TRBJ2-3|-|-|TRBV11-3
TGTGCCAGCAGCTTATTAATGGATACGCAGTATTTT
CASSLLMDTQYF